Listed here are 18 T cell receptor beta chains from one sample, sequenced in a study of blood T cell repertoires in COVID-19. Here immunoSEQ multiplex PCR was the method, and the copy in TCRdb shows in-frame clones only, minus some. Of just over 45,000 clones listed, around 86% are singletons. Sequenced sample: peripheral blood. The receptors shown here come from a human donor in a cohort sampled during active COVID-19.

This clone appeared a few times. This sequence joins TRBV7-6 and TRBJ2-5; 12 nucleotides line up with TRBD1. Germline CDR1 SGHVS, CDR2 FNYEAQ. The CDR3 is 15 amino acids. The junction had 6 bases not matched to a gene; V was cut back by 6 bases and J by 4 bases. The CDR3 sequence: CASSWGTGGLETQYF. Here the CDR3 DNA reads TGTGCCAGCAGTTGGGGGACAGGGGGCTTAGAGACCCAGTACTTC.

The genes are TRBV10-1 and TRBJ2-7, with TRBD1 matching over 7 bases. Germline V gene sequence: CDR1 WNHNN, CDR2 SYGVQD (reference sequence). The CDR3 runs 15 residues. V was pared by 7 bases and J by 5 bases, with 14 bases of the junction left unmatched. The CDR3 sequence: CASKRQGVLGDEQYF. The CDR3 DNA sequence: TGCGCCAGCAAAAGGCAGGGGGTCTTGGGCGACGAGCAGTACTTC.

The chain joins TRBV3-1 (or the pseudogene TRBV3-2) to TRBJ2-5; TRBD2 matches at 12 bases. CDR1 and CDR2 (germline): LGHDT, YNNKEL (reference sequence). This CDR3 is built from 16 residues. The V segment lost 4 bases and the J segment 1 base; nucleotides outside the gene matches: 4. CDR3 DNA: TGTGCCAGCAGCCGGACTAGCGGGACAGCCCAAGAGACCCAGTACTTC. It codes for CASSRTSGTAQETQYF.

This clone was recorded only once. The V gene is TRBV19, the J gene TRBJ2-3; the D is unclear. With 6 bases removed from V and 0 bases from J, the gap between germline ends came to 13 bases. The CDR3 is 15 amino acids. From germline, CDR1 is LNHDA and CDR2 SQIVND (reference sequence). The CDR3 bases are TGTGCCAGTAGCCCCACCGGGTTAAGCACAGATACGCAGTATTTT. It encodes CASSPTGLSTDTQYF.

J is TRBJ2-1 and V is TRBV7-3; 8 nucleotides line up with TRBD2. The CDR3 spans 14 residues. Unmatched junction bases numbered 4, after V lost 2 bases and J lost 7 bases. Germline CDR1 and CDR2: SGHTA and FQGTGA. The CDR3: CASSLSAGGNEQFF. The CDR3 nucleotides are TGTGCCAGCAGCTTATCGGCGGGAGGTAATGAGCAGTTCTTC.

The chain employs TRBV3-1 (or the pseudogene TRBV3-2) and TRBJ2-2, with 8 bases lining up with TRBD2. V gave up 4 bases and J gave up 2 bases; unmatched junction bases: 3. Looked up from germline, CDR1 is LGHDT and CDR2 is YNNKEL (reference sequence). The CDR3 is made up of 15 amino acids. The CDR3 sequence is CASSLSGTNTGELFF. CDR3 in DNA: TGTGCCAGCAGCCTTAGCGGGACCAACACCGGGGAGCTGTTTTTT.

The chain couples TRBV2 to TRBJ1-2, with D hard to call. Trimming took 2 bases from V and 5 from J, leaving 12 bases between them. CDR1 SNHLY and CDR2 FYNNEI come from the germline V gene. There are 14 residues in the CDR3. The CDR3 loop reads CASSEYGILYGYTF. The CDR3 coding sequence is TGTGCCAGCAGTGAATACGGGATTTTGTATGGCTACACCTTC.

The chain uses TRBV7-6 and TRBJ2-1; a possible D gene is TRBD1 (6 bases). CDR3 length: 15 residues. The germline CDR1 and CDR2 sequences are SGHVS and FNYEAQ. The V end was cut by 4 bases, the J end by 7 bases, with 17 bases between. The CDR3 DNA sequence: TGTGCCAGCAGCTCCTCGACAGGTGTATCAAATGAGCAGTTCTTC. Protein: CASSSSTGVSNEQFF. Looking up the rest from reference TRBV7-6 and TRBJ2-1 gives the full variable domain: GAGVSQSPRYKVTKRGQDVALRCDPISGHVSLYWYRQALGQGPEFLTYFNYEAQQDKSGLPNDRFSAERPEGSISTLTIQRTEQRDSAMYRCASSSSTGVSNEQFFGPGTRLTVL.

The V gene is TRBV3-1 (or the pseudogene TRBV3-2), the J gene TRBJ1-6; 7 bases fit TRBD1. The germline V gene encodes CDR1 LGHDT and CDR2 YNNKEL (reference sequence). Germline trimming cut 2 bases from V and 8 bases from J; bases unmatched to any gene: 12. The CDR3 has 17 residues. CDR3 sequence (DNA): TGTGCCAGCAGCCAACCTGGGGCAGGGGGGTCCGATTCACCCCTCCACTTT. It yields the protein CASSQPGAGGSDSPLHF.

The chain combines TRBV5-5 with TRBJ2-1; D ambiguous. CDR1 SGHKS and CDR2 YYEKEE come from the germline V gene (reference sequence). The CDR3 is 16 amino acids. Between the trimmed V and J ends, which lost 0 bases and 1 base, there was a span of 11 bases. CDR3 region: CASSLGGVDSYNEQFF. CDR3 DNA sequence: TGTGCCAGCAGCTTGGGAGGCGTTGATTCCTACAATGAGCAGTTCTTC.

The J gene is TRBJ2-7, the V gene TRBV7-2, with TRBD2 matching over 10 bases. Losses at the gene ends were 3 bases for V and 5 bases for J; bases not matched to a gene: 10. The germline V gene has CDR1 SGHTA and CDR2 FQGNSA. The CDR3 spans 16 residues. This CDR3 is CASSFLAGVGAHEQYF. The CDR3 DNA reads TGTGCCAGCAGCTTCCTAGCGGGAGTCGGGGCCCACGAGCAGTACTTC.

Notes on this clone: The sample holds other DNA sequences that translate to the same CDR3. V usage is TRBV18 and J usage is TRBJ2-3; tentatively, D is TRBD1 (6 bases). V was clipped by 4 bases and J by 2 bases, with 7 bases between them. The germline V gene has CDR1 KGHSH and CDR2 LQKENI. The CDR3 covers 13 residues. In DNA form, the CDR3 reads TGTGCCAGCTCACGGACAGCCACAGATACGCAGTATTTT. Its translation: CASSRTATDTQYF.

This clone is a singleton in its sample. V gene TRBV27 combines with J gene TRBJ2-7; unclear D gene. The CDR3 is 15 amino acids. With 8 bases removed from V and 0 bases from J, the gap between germline ends came to 17 bases. The germline gives CDR1 MNHEY, CDR2 SMNVEV (reference sequence). The CDR3 reads CASALSWQASYEQYF. The DNA of the CDR3 is TGTGCCAGCGCCCTCTCCTGGCAGGCCTCCTACGAGCAGTACTTC.

V and J are TRBV6-5 and TRBJ2-7; D uncertain. V shed 6 bases and J shed 7 bases, with 10 bases lying between them. The germline CDR1 and CDR2 sequences are MNHEY and SVGAGI. The CDR3 covers 11 residues. The CDR3 DNA reads as TGTGCCAGCAGCTTTACTATGGAGCAGTACTTC. Translated: CASSFTMEQYF.

The V gene is TRBV14, the J gene TRBJ2-1; TRBD2 is a possible D gene (6 bases). The CDR3 runs 13 residues. V lost 4 bases, J lost 16 bases, and 20 bases lay in between. Germline loops: CDR1 SGHDN, CDR2 FVKESK. DNA for the CDR3: TGTGCCAGCAGCCCGAACGTCGGAGGGAGCAGATTCTTC. This encodes CASSPNVGGSRFF.

This clone has only a few counts. V usage is TRBV5-1 and J usage is TRBJ2-7; D is perhaps TRBD2 (6 bases). CDR3 length: 14 residues. Germline V CDR1 and CDR2: SGHRS, YFSETQ. Trimming left V 4 bases short and J 2 bases short, with 13 bases between. The CDR3 DNA is TGCGCCAGCAGCGGCGGGAAGATGACCTACGAGCAGTACTTC. Amino acid sequence: CASSGGKMTYEQYF.

The V and J genes are TRBV11-3 and TRBJ2-2; D remains unclear. The CDR3 totals 14 residues. V shed 0 bases and J shed 6 bases, with 8 bases lying between them. Germline V gene data show CDR1 as SGHNT and CDR2 as YENEEA. This chain's CDR3 is CASSLDGISGELFF. CDR3 nucleotides: TGTGCCAGCAGCTTAGATGGCATCTCCGGGGAGCTGTTTTTT.

The V and J genes are TRBV11-3 and TRBJ2-2; 11 bases map to TRBD2. Per germline, CDR1 SGHNT and CDR2 YENEEA. There are 18 residues in the CDR3. J lost 0 bases, V lost 0 bases, and 3 bases had no gene match. The CDR3 here is CASSLDLAGGPNTGELFF. DNA of the CDR3: TGTGCCAGCAGCTTAGATCTAGCGGGAGGACCGAACACCGGGGAGCTGTTTTTT.